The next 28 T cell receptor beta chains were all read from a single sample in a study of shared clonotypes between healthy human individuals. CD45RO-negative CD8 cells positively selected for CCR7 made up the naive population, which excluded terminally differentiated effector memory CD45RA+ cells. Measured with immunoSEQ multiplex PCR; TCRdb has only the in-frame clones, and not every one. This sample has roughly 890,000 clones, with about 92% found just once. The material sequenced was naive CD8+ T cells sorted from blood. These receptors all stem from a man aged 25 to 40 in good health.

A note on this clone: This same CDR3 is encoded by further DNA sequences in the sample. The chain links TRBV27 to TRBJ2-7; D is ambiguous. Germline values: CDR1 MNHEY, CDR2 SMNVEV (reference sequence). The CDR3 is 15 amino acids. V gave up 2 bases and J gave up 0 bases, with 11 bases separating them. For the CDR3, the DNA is TGTGCCAGCAGTTTACGGGCCGCGAGCTCCTACGAGCAGTACTTC. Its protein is CASSLRAASSYEQYF.

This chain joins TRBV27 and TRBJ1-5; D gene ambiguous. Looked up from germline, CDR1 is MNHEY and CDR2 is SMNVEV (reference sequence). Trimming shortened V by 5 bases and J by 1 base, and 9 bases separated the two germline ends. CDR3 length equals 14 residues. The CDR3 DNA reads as TGTGCCAGCAGTCGGACTGAGAGCAATCAGCCCCAGCATTTT. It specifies CASSRTESNQPQHF.

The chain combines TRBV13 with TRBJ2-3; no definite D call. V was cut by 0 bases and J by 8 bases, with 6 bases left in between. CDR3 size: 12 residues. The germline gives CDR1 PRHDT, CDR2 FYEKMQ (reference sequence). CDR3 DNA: TGTGCCAGCAGCTTAGGAAGTGCTACGCAGTATTTT. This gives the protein CASSLGSATQYF.

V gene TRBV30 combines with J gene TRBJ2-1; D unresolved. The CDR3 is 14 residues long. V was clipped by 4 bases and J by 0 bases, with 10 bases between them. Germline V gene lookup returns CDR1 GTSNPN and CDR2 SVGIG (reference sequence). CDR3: CAWTAVSSYNEQFF. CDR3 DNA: TGTGCCTGGACAGCAGTAAGCTCCTACAATGAGCAGTTCTTC. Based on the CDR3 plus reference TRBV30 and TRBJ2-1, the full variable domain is SQTIHQWPATLVQPVGSPLSLECTVEGTSNPNLYWYRQAAGRGLQLLFYSVGIGQISSEVPQNLSASRPQDRQFILSSKKLLLSDSGFYLCAWTAVSSYNEQFFGPGTRLTVL.

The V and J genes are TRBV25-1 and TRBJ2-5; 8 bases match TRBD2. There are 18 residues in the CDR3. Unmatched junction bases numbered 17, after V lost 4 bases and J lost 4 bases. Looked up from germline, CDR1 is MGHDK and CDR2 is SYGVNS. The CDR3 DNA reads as TGTGCCAGCAGTGGGCGTCCGACTAGCGCCCCTCAGGGAGAGACCCAGTACTTC. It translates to CASSGRPTSAPQGETQYF.

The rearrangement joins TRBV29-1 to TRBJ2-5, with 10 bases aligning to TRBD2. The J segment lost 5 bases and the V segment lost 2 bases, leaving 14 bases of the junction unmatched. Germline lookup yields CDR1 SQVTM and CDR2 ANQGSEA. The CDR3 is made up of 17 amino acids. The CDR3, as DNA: TGCAGCGTTGAATCTCCCTTGCTAGCGGGAGTCCACGAGACCCAGTACTTC. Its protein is CSVESPLLAGVHETQYF.

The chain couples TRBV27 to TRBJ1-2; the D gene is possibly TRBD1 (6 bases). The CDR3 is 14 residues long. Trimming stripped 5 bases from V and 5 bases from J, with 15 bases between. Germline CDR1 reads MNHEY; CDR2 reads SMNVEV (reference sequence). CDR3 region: CASSPPGTRYGYTF. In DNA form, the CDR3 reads TGTGCCAGCAGTCCGCCCGGGACAAGATATGGCTACACCTTC.

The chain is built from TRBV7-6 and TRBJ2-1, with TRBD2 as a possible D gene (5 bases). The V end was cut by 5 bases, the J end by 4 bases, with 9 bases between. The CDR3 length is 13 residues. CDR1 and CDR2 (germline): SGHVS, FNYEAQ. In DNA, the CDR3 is TGTGCCAGCAGCCGCCGGGGTTACAATGAGCAGTTCTTC. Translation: CASSRRGYNEQFF.

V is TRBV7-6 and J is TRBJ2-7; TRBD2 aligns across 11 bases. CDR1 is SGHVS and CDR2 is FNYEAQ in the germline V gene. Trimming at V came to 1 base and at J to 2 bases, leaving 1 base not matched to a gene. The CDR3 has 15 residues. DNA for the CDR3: TGTGCCAGCAGCTTAGTACTAGCGGGAGCCTACGAGCAGTACTTC. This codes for CASSLVLAGAYEQYF.

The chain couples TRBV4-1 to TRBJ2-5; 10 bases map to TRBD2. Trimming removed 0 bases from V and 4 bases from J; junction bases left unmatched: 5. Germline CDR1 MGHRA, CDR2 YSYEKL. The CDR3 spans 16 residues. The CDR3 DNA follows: TGCGCCAGCAGCCAAGAGTCAGCGGGAGGGCTAGAGACCCAGTACTTC. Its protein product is CASSQESAGGLETQYF.

This CDR3 is CASSLPLRAERAGELFF. Here the CDR3 DNA reads TGTGCCAGCAGCCTCCCCCTGAGAGCGGAGCGCGCCGGGGAGCTGTTTTTT. The gene calls are TRBV9 and TRBJ2-2; possibly TRBD2 for D (5 bases). The CDR3 spans 17 residues. Germline V gene lookup returns CDR1 SGDLS and CDR2 YYNGEE. Trimming pared 4 bases from V and 6 bases from J, leaving 22 bases between.

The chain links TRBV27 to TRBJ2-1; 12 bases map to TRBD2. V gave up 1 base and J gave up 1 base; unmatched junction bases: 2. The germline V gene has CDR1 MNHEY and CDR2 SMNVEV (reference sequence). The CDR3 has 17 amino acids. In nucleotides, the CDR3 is TGTGCCAGCAGTTTATATGGACTAGCGGGGTCCTACAATGAGCAGTTCTTC. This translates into CASSLYGLAGSYNEQFF.

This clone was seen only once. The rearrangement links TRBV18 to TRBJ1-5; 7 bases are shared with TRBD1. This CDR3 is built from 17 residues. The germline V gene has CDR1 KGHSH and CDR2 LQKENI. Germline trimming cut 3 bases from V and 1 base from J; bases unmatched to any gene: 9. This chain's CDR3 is CASSPDPRQGSNQPQHF. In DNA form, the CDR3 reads TGTGCCAGCTCACCGGATCCCCGACAGGGCAGCAATCAGCCCCAGCATTTT.

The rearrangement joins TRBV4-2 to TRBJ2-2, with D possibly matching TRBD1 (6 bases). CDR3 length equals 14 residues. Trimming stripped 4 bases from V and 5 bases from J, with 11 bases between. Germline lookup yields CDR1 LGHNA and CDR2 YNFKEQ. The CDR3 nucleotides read TGTGCCAGCAGCCCAGGGGATTCGACCGGGGAGCTGTTTTTT. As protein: CASSPGDSTGELFF.

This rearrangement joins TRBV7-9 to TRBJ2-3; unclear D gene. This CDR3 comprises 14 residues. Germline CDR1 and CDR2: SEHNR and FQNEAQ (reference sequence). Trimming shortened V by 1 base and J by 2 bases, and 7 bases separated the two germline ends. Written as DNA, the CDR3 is TGTGCCAGCAGCTTAGAAGGAATCACAGATACGCAGTATTTT. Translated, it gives CASSLEGITDTQYF. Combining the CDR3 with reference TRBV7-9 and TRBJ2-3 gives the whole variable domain DTGVSQNPRHKITKRGQNVTFRCDPISEHNRLYWYRQTLGQGPEFLTYFQNEAQLEKSRLLSDRFSAERPKGSFSTLEIQRTEQGDSAMYLCASSLEGITDTQYFGPGTRLTVL.

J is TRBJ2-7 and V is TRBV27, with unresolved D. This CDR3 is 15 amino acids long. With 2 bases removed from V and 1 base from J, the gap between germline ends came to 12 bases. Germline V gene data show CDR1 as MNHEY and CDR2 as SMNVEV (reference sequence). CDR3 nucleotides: TGTGCCAGCAGTTTAGGGTCAGGAAAATCCTACGAGCAGTACTTC. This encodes CASSLGSGKSYEQYF.

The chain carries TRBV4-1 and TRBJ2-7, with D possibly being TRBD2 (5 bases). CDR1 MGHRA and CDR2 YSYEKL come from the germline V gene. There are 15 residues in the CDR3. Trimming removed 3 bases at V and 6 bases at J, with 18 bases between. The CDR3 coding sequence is TGCGCCAGCAGCCAGGGGATACTAGAGTCTGCCGAGCAGTACTTC. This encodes CASSQGILESAEQYF.

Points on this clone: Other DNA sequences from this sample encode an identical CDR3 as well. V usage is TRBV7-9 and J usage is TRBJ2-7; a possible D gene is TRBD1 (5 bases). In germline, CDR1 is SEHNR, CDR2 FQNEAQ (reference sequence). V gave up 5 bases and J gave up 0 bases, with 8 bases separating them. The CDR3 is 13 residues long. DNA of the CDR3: TGTGCCAGCAGCCCTGACAGCTCCTACGAGCAGTACTTC. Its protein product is CASSPDSSYEQYF.

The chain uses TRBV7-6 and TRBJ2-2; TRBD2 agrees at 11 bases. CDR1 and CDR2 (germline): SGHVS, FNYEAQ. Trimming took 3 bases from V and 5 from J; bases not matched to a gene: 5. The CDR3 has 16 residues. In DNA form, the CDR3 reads TGTGCCAGCAGCTTCCAAGTAGCGGGAGGGACCGGGGAGCTGTTTTTT. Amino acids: CASSFQVAGGTGELFF.

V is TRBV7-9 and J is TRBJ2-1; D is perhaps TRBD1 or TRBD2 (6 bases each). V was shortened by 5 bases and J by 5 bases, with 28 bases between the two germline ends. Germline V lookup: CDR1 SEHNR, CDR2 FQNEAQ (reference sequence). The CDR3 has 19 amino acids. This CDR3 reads CASSPRWGAGGPLDNEQFF. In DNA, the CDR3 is TGTGCCAGCAGCCCTAGATGGGGGGCTGGAGGGCCTTTGGACAATGAGCAGTTCTTC. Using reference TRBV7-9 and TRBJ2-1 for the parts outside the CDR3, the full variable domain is DTGVSQNPRHKITKRGQNVTFRCDPISEHNRLYWYRQTLGQGPEFLTYFQNEAQLEKSRLLSDRFSAERPKGSFSTLEIQRTEQGDSAMYLCASSPRWGAGGPLDNEQFFGPGTRLTVL.

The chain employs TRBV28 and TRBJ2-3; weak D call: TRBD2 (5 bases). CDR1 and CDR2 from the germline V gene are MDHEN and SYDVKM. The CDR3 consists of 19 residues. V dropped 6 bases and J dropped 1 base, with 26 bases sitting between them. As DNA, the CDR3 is TGTGCCAGCAGCCATTATATCAGGAACCCAGGAGGAGGCACAGATACGCAGTATTTT. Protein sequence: CASSHYIRNPGGGTDTQYF.

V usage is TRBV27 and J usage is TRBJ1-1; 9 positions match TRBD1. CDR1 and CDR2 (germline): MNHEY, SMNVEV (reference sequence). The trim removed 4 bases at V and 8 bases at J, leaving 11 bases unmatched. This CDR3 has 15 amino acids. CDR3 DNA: TGTGCCAGCAGTTCTGGGACAGGGAGCGGTGTGGAAGCTTTCTTT. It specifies CASSSGTGSGVEAFF.

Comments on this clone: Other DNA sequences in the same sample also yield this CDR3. Here the CDR3 DNA reads TGTGCCAGCAGCTTGGGCGCCTCCTACGAGCAGTACTTC. This codes for CASSLGASYEQYF. The chain is built from TRBV5-8 and TRBJ2-7; D is unresolved. The length of the CDR3 is 13 residues. Germline CDR1 and CDR2: SGHTS and YDEGEE. With 0 bases removed from V and 0 bases from J, the gap between germline ends came to 4 bases.

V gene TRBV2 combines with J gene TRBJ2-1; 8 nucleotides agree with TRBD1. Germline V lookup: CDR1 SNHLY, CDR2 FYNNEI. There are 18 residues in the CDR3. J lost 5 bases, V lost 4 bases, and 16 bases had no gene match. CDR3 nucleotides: TGTGCCAGCAGTGGGGATAGACCCGGGACAGGTCCCGACAATGAGCAGTTCTTC. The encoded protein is CASSGDRPGTGPDNEQFF.

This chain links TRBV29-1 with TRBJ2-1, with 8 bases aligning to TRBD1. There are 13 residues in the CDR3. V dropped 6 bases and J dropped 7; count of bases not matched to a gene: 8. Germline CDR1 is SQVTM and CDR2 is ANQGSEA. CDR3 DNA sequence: TGCAGCGTCCCCCGGACAGGGAGTAATGAGCAGTTCTTC. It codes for CSVPRTGSNEQFF.

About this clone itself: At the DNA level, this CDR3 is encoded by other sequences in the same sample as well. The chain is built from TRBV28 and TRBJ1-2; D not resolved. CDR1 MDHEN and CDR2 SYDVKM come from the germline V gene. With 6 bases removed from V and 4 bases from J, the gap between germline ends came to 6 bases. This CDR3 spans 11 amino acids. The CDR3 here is CASSRSYGYTF. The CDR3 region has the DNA TGTGCCAGCAGCCGGTCCTATGGCTACACCTTC.

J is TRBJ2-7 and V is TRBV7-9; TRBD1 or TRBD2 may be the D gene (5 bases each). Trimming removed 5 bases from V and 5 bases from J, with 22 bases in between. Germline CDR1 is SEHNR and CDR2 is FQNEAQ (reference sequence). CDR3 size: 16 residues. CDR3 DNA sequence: TGTGCCAGCAGCCCGGGGCGACTACCGCTGGGGAACGAGCAGTACTTC. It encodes CASSPGRLPLGNEQYF.

CDR3 sequence: CAGEAGVPDTQYF. In nucleotides, the CDR3 is TGTGCCGGAGAAGCGGGAGTGCCAGATACGCAGTATTTT. The chain combines TRBV7-9 with TRBJ2-3; 8 nucleotides agree with TRBD2. Trimming took 11 bases from V and 4 from J; bases not matched to a gene: 8. The CDR3 totals 13 residues. Germline V CDR1 and CDR2: SEHNR, FQNEAQ (reference sequence). Complete variable domain (other parts from reference TRBV7-9 and TRBJ2-3): DTGVSQNPRHKITKRGQNVTFRCDPISEHNRLYWYRQTLGQGPEFLTYFQNEAQLEKSRLLSDRFSAERPKGSFSTLEIQRTEQGDSAMYLCAGEAGVPDTQYFGPGTRLTVL.